The entry below gives a single T cell receptor (beta chain) sequence along with its context. Its antigen is not identified. Other DNA sequences in the sample encode the same CDR3. The V end lost 4 bases, the J end lost 1 base, and 6 bases lay between the germline ends. Germline V gene sequence: CDR1 MNHNS, CDR2 SASEGT. CDR3 size: 13 residues. Naivety among CD8 cells was defined by CD45RO negativity and positive CCR7 selection, thereby excluding terminally differentiated effector memory CD45RA+ cells. There were no recent acute infections or vaccinations among the donors, who were healthy HIV-negative adults. This sample is part of a study of shared clonotypes between healthy human individuals. Notes on the study in general: Sharing across four donors was highest in naive CD4 (around 5%) and lowest in memory CD8 (roughly 0.4%).

The authors split each subset's genomic DNA evenly across several immunoSEQ plates. As originally analysed: Because ImmunoSEQ provided only junction sequences with no quality scores, the filtering differed. Libraries were prepared by immunoSEQ multiplex PCR; TCRdb keeps only in-frame clonotypes and omits some of them. V and J calls and clone size are those listed in that table; D and trimming were worked out from the DNA. The top ten hold under 1.5% of the sample, which has about 2 million clones, about 95% seen once. The chain links TRBV6-1 to TRBJ2-3, with D possibly being TRBD1 (6 bases). The TCR comes from a man aged 18 to 29 in good health. Sample: naive CD8+ T cells sorted from blood. The CDR3, as DNA: TGTGCCAGCAGTGGGACAGGCACAGATACGCAGTATTTT. Translated: CASSGTGTDTQYF.